This T cell receptor (beta chain) is from a study of control samples from healthy donors and cancer patients. Libraries were prepared by immunoSEQ multiplex PCR; TCRdb keeps only in-frame clonotypes and omits some of them. The table has 15,000 or so clones, approximately 80% seen once. The CDR3 is made up of 15 amino acids. V shed 8 bases and J 3 bases; nucleotides not matched to a gene: 13. Germline V gene lookup returns CDR1 SGHTA and CDR2 FQGTGA. The material sequenced was formalin-fixed, paraffin-embedded tissue. The clonotype was recovered from a female donor with lung cancer. This chain joins TRBV7-3 and TRBJ2-7; 7 bases align to TRBD2. DNA of the CDR3: TGTGCCAGCGCTACTGGCGGGGGAATACTCTACGAGCAGTACTTC. Translating gives CASATGGGILYEQYF.